Listed below are T cell receptor beta chains from one sample, sequenced in a study of T-cell memory formation after mild COVID-19. MiXCR was run by TCRdb on the 5' RACE reads, yielding one entry per CDR3 protein. The table records a few hundred thousand distinct CDR3 sequences, under 20% of them present only once. The sequencing sample was made of PBMCs or a T cell subset sorted from them (not recorded which). These receptors all come from a man aged 18 to 29 who had mild COVID-19 (a few samples of this study predate the infection). Cell type and time point are not known. Each CDR3 is given with its conserved first and last residue. A D gene is named only where the DNA matches it firmly. Size values are once, few and many counts, or a class for expanded clones, and some rows have none.

clone_size,d_call,v_call,j_call,cdr3_aa,cdr3_nt
few,TRBD1,TRBV5-1,TRBJ1-2,CASSFVGQGAAGYTF,TGCGCCAGCAGCTTTGTGGGACAGGGGGCGGCCGGCTACACCTTC
few,TRBD2,TRBV4-1,TRBJ2-3,CASSQRFARTSGEYDTQYF,TGCGCCAGCAGCCAACGCTTCGCACGGACTAGCGGGGAGTATGATACGCAGTATTTT
few,TRBD1,TRBV5-1,TRBJ2-7,CASSLIGTGGSGEQYF,TGCGCCAGCAGCTTGATCGGGACAGGGGGAAGCGGCGAGCAGTACTTC
-,-,TRBV6-5,TRBJ1-6,CASSYSRQFPTPLHF,TGTGCCAGCAGTTACTCGAGGCAGTTCCCTACACCCCTCCACTTT
few,TRBD1,TRBV7-6,TRBJ2-5,CASSPNRGEYQETQYF,TGTGCCAGCAGTCCGAACAGGGGGGAGTACCAAGAGACCCAGTACTTC
-,TRBD2,TRBV30,TRBJ2-3,CAWMSREGYTQYF,TGTGCCTGGATGAGCCGGGAGGGATATACGCAGTATTTT
few,-,TRBV6-6,TRBJ2-5,CASSYLGRRGYQETQYF,TGTGCCAGCAGTTACCTCGGACGGAGGGGTTACCAAGAGACCCAGTACTTC
-,-,TRBV5-6,TRBJ1-6,CASSRGLRNSPLHF,TGTGCCAGCAGCCGAGGGTTGCGGAATTCACCCCTCCACTTT
many,-,TRBV9,TRBJ2-1,CASSVEDSYNEQFF,TGTGCCAGCAGCGTAGAGGACTCCTACAATGAGCAGTTCTTC
few,TRBD1,TRBV6-2/TRBV6-3,TRBJ2-2,CASSWQGVYTGELFF,TGTGCCAGCAGTTGGCAGGGGGTATACACCGGGGAGCTGTTTTTT
few,-,TRBV4-1,TRBJ2-3,CASSPTDRADTQYF,TGCGCCAGCAGCCCAACGGACCGTGCAGATACGCAGTATTTT
-,-,TRBV20-1,TRBJ1-5,CSARDRSRAINQPQHF,TGCAGTGCTAGAGATCGATCCCGGGCCATCAATCAGCCCCAGCATTTT
-,TRBD2,TRBV7-2,TRBJ2-3,CASSLGRWRGSTDTQYF,TGTGCCAGCAGCTTAGGGCGATGGCGGGGGAGCACAGATACGCAGTATTTT
-,TRBD1,TRBV20-1,TRBJ2-3,CSARGQGGEGTDTQYF,TGCAGTGCTAGAGGACAGGGTGGTGAGGGAACAGATACGCAGTATTTT
few,TRBD1,TRBV5-5,TRBJ1-6,CASSQYPSGGGALSSYNSPLHF,TGTGCCAGCAGCCAGTACCCGAGCGGAGGGGGCGCCCTGAGCTCCTATAATTCACCCCTCCACTTT
-,-,TRBV20-1,TRBJ2-1,CSPKAAVSYNEQFF,TGCAGTCCGAAGGCCGCGGTCTCCTACAATGAGCAGTTCTTC
many,-,TRBV18,TRBJ1-5,CASSPRGSMSQPQHF,TGTGCCAGCTCACCTCGAGGGTCCATGAGCCAGCCCCAGCATTTT
few,-,TRBV4-2,TRBJ2-1,CASSLSGTSYNEQFF,TGTGCCAGCAGCCTATCCGGGACTTCCTACAATGAGCAGTTCTTC
-,-,TRBV6-2/TRBV6-3,TRBJ2-1,CASTLSSYNEQFF,TGTGCCAGCACTTTAAGCTCCTACAATGAGCAGTTCTTC
few,TRBD1,TRBV6-5,TRBJ1-5,CASKGRGQGYQPQHF,TGTGCCAGCAAGGGCCGGGGACAGGGGTATCAGCCCCAGCATTTT
few,-,TRBV6-5,TRBJ2-3,CASSIQGSIDTQYF,TGTGCCAGCAGTATACAGGGTTCCATCGATACGCAGTATTTT
few,-,TRBV7-9,TRBJ1-1,CASSSYREAFF,TGTGCCAGCAGCTCATACAGAGAAGCTTTCTTT